This entry describes one T cell receptor (beta chain). This record belongs to a study of shared clonotypes between healthy human individuals. Naive CD8 cells comprised CD45RO-negative, CCR7-positively selected cells, excluding terminally differentiated effector memory CD45RA+ cells. Participating donors were healthy, HIV-negative adults free of recent acute infections or vaccinations. It was at deep level that the assay was run. TCRdb's copy holds only in-frame clones and misses some; the assay was immunoSEQ multiplex PCR. The data contain millions of clones, about 95% of them singletons. Germline-derived CDR1 and CDR2 are WNHNN and SYGVQD (reference sequence). V lost 6 bases to trimming and J lost 7 bases; unmatched junction nucleotides: 5. CDR3 length equals 14 residues.

The specimen was naive CD8+ T cells sorted from blood. This sequence joins TRBV10-1 and TRBJ2-1; 11 bases agree with TRBD2. The sequence was obtained from a man between 18 and 29 years old in good health. CDR3 sequence reads: CASSSSGRGNEQFF. DNA of the CDR3: TGCGCCAGCAGCAGTAGCGGGAGGGGAAATGAGCAGTTCTTC.